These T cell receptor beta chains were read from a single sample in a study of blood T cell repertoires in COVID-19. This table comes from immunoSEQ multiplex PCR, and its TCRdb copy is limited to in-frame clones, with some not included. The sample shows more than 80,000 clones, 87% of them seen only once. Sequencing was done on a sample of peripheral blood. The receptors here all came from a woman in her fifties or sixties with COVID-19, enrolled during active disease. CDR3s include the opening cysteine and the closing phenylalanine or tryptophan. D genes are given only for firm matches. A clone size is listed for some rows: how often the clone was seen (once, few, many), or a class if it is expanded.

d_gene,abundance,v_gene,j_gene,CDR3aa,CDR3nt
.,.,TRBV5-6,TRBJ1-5,CASSRGVPQHF,TGTGCCAGCAGCCGGGGAGTGCCCCAGCATTTT
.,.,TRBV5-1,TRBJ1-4,CASSIRGVAGEKLFF,TGCGCCAGCAGCATCCGGGGGGTCGCCGGTGAAAAACTGTTTTTT
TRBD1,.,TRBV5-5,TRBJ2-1,CASSPYTGERYEQFF,TGTGCCAGCAGCCCGTACACAGGGGAGAGATATGAGCAGTTCTTC
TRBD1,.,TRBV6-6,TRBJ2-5,CASQPPDRGQETQYF,TGTGCCAGCCAACCTCCGGACAGGGGCCAAGAGACCCAGTACTTC
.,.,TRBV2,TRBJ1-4,CASSEPYRVGGEKLFF,TGTGCCAGCAGTGAACCTTACAGGGTTGGAGGAGAAAAACTGTTTTTT
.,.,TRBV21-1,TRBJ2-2,CASTDKIIYRTGELFF,TGTGCCAGCACCGACAAAATCATTTATCGGACCGGGGAGCTGTTTTTT
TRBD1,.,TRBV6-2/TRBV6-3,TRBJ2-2,CASSKSGQGVTGELFF,TGTGCCAGCAGTAAATCCGGACAGGGGGTAACCGGGGAGCTGTTTTTT
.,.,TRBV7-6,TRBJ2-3,CASSLLDRPTDTQYF,TGTGCCAGCAGCTTATTAGACAGACCCACAGATACGCAGTATTTT
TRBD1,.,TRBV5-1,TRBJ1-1,CASSLSGTGNTEAFF,TGCGCCAGCAGCTTGTCCGGGACAGGCAACACTGAAGCTTTCTTT
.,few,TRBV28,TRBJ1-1,CATRGGWSEAFF,TGTGCCACCAGGGGAGGTTGGTCTGAAGCTTTCTTT
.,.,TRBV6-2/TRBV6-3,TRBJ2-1,CASSYSIGVYNEQFF,TGTGCCAGCAGTTACAGCATCGGGGTTTACAATGAGCAGTTCTTC
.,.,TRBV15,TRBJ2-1,CATSRVRNEQFF,TGTGCCACCAGCAGAGTTCGGAATGAGCAGTTCTTC
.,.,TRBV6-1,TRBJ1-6,CASSEAGQVSSYNSPLHF,TGTGCCAGCAGTGAAGCGGGGCAGGTCAGCTCCTATAATTCACCCCTCCACTTT
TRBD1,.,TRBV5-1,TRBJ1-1,CASSHGQAGGTEAFF,TGCGCCAGCAGCCACGGACAGGCGGGAGGCACTGAAGCTTTCTTT
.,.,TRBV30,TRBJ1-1,CAWSKANTEAFF,TGTGCCTGGAGTAAAGCTAACACTGAAGCTTTCTTT
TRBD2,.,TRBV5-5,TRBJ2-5,CASSWSLAEKETQYF,TGTGCCAGCAGCTGGTCTCTAGCGGAAAAAGAGACCCAGTACTTC
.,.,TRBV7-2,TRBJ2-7,CASSSTSYEQYF,TGTGCCAGCAGCTCAACCAGCTACGAGCAGTACTTC
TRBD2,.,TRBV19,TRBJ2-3,CASRPVAGGVDTQYF,TGTGCCAGTAGGCCCGTAGCGGGGGGGGTGGATACGCAGTATTTT
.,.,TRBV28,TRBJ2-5,CASSFRETQYF,TGTGCCAGCAGTTTTCGGGAGACCCAGTACTTC
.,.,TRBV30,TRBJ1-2,CAWSRDTYGYTF,TGTGCCTGGAGTAGGGACACCTATGGCTACACCTTC
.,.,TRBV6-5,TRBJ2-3,CASIVDSPTDTQYF,TGTGCCAGCATTGTTGACAGTCCCACAGATACGCAGTATTTT
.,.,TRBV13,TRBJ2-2,CASSLPDRNTGELFF,TGTGCCAGCAGCTTACCGGACAGGAACACCGGGGAGCTGTTTTTT
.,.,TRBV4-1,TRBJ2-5,CASSQGWRGETQYF,TGCGCCAGCAGCCAAGGGTGGCGCGGGGAGACCCAGTACTTC
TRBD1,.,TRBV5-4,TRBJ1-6,CASSVDRDSPLHF,TGTGCCAGCAGCGTCGACAGGGACTCACCCCTCCACTTT
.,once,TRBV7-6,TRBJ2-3,CASSSTGEPTDTQYF,TGTGCCAGCAGCTCCACGGGGGAACCGACAGATACGCAGTATTTT
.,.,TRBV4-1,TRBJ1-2,CASSQVQALYGYTF,TGCGCCAGCAGCCAAGTACAGGCCCTCTATGGCTACACCTTC
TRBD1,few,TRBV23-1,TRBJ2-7,CASSQRGLGEQYF,TGCGCCAGCAGTCAAAGGGGGCTAGGCGAGCAGTACTTC
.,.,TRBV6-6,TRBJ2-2,CASSRGTGELFF,TGTGCCAGCAGTAGGGGAACCGGGGAGCTGTTTTTT
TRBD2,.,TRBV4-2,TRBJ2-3,CASSQLGRGGLHTDTQYF,TGTGCCAGCAGCCAGCTCGGGCGGGGGGGTCTACACACAGATACGCAGTATTTT
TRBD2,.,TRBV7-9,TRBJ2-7,CASSSGLAGEEYF,TGTGCCAGCAGCTCCGGACTAGCGGGGGAAGAGTACTTC
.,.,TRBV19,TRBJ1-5,CASARVRQPQHF,TGTGCCAGTGCCAGGGTTAGGCAGCCCCAGCATTTT
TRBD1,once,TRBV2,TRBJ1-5,CASSLDRGRQPQHF,TGTGCCAGCAGCCTAGACAGGGGGCGTCAGCCCCAGCATTTT
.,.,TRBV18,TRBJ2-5,CASSPARGETQYF,TGTGCCAGCTCCCCAGCGAGGGGGGAGACCCAGTACTTC
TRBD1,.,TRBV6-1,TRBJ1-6,CASSGYVRGSYNSPLHF,TGTGCCAGCAGTGGGTACGTCAGGGGGTCCTATAATTCACCCCTCCACTTT
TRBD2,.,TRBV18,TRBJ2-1,CASRSGGRSYNEQFF,TGTGCCAGCCGTAGCGGGGGTCGCTCCTACAATGAGCAGTTCTTC
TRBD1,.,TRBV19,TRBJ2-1,CASSIGTGVYEQFF,TGTGCCAGTAGTATTGGGACAGGGGTCTATGAGCAGTTCTTC
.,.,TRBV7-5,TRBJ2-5,CARSPPLNEVETQYF,TGTGCCAGAAGCCCTCCCCTAAATGAGGTCGAGACCCAGTACTTC
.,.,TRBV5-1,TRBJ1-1,CASSLARAGHSEAFF,TGCGCCAGCAGCTTAGCCAGGGCTGGTCATTCGGAAGCTTTCTTT
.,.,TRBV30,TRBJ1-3,CAWSNNRVSGNTIYF,TGTGCCTGGAGTAATAACAGGGTTTCTGGAAACACCATATATTTT
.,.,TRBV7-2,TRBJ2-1,CASSRRGGRYEQFF,TGTGCCAGCAGCCGCAGGGGTGGGAGATATGAGCAGTTCTTC
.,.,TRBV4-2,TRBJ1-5,CASSLPAGEGRQPQHF,TGTGCCAGCAGCCTACCGGCGGGGGAAGGCAGGCAGCCCCAGCATTTT
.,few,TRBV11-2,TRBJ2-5,CASSLRQPQETQYF,TGTGCCAGCAGCTTGAGGCAGCCCCAAGAGACCCAGTACTTC
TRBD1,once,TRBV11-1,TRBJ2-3,CASSSRQGGSTQYF,TGTGCCAGCAGCTCCCGACAGGGTGGAAGTACGCAGTATTTT
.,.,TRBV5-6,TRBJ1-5,CASSRRGRNQPQHF,TGTGCCAGCAGCAGGAGGGGTAGGAATCAGCCCCAGCATTTT
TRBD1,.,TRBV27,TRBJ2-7,CASSLAGTGPIYEQYF,TGTGCCAGCAGCTTGGCCGGGACAGGGCCGATCTACGAGCAGTACTTC
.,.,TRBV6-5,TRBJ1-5,CASRARGHQPQHF,TGTGCCAGCAGGGCCCGTGGGCATCAGCCCCAGCATTTT
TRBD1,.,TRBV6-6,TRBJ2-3,CASSWTGMRTDTQYF,TGTGCCAGCAGTTGGACAGGGATGCGCACAGATACGCAGTATTTT